This T cell receptor beta chain was recovered during a study of shared clonotypes between healthy human individuals (dated by TCRdb to about 2020). The study in broad terms: A few men and two women, aged 18 to 49 years, made up the cohort. For each donor, CD4 naive and CD4 memory were each given three plates, CD8 naive was given two plates, and CD8 memory was given one plate. To estimate repertoire size and how much clonotype sharing occurs between individuals, the study deeply sequenced the blood TCR repertoires of several healthy adults. Libraries were prepared and TCR repertoires were sequenced by different laboratories using diverse techniques, in order to increase sequencing depth and limit assay-specific biases. Leukapheresis yielded between about 0.8 and 9.5 billion PBMCs per donor.

TCR CDR3 regions were amplified from genomic DNA by multiplex PCR using the deep immunoSEQ assay. Extracted genomic DNA from each cell subset was spread evenly across all wells of several immunoSEQ 96-well plates, with each plate serving as a replicate. For sorted subsets, approximately 190 ng of genomic DNA, equivalent to about 30,000 T cell genomes, went into each replicate PCR. Purified libraries were measured with a Qubit 3.0 fluorometer, size-checked on a Bioanalyzer 2100, and measured again with the KAPA Library Quantification kit. A separate single-read 150-cycle Illumina NextSeq 550 flow cell was used to sequence each immunoSEQ 96-well plate. The paper's data handling went like this. Because the immunoSEQ output held only junctional sequences and lacked quality scores, the filtering could not match the filtering applied to full-length reads. Sequences were annotated with PyIR, a Python wrapper for IgBLAST v1.9, using IMGT germline references to assign V/J genes and CDR3. Any read was removed if the V/J assignment was weak (E-value above 1e-6), the CDR3 was missing, or the read contained stop codons, out-of-frame junctions, or ambiguous translated residues. V3J clonotypes were defined as sequences sharing an identical inferred V gene, J gene, and CDR3 amino acid sequence. Percentage overlap between repertoires was calculated by dividing the number of shared unique clonotypes by the size of the smaller repertoire. RTK rarefaction, the Chao1 estimator, and Recon v2.1 estimates of unobserved clonotypes were used to assess repertoire richness. Generation probabilities for all TCRbeta clonotypes obtained by the gDNA method from a handful of donors were computed using OLGA. TCRdb took this table from immuneACCESS and kept in-frame rearrangements with V and J called. Such tables lack part of the clones; where checked against another copy, unresolved V genes explain under half of the gap, and the rest is unexplained. V and J calls and clone size are given by that table; D and trimming were obtained from the DNA. In all, the sample holds about 1,800,000 clones, and approximately 95% of those were seen once. 1.2% of the sample is in the top ten clones.

What the authors observed across the whole study: Naive subsets generally had larger estimated clonotype richness than memory subsets did. Based on pairwise subsampling, the degree of clonotype sharing among donors was expected to be affected by sequencing depth. Because the study included a small number of donors, the genetic and exposure-history diversity represented was limited. When a few donors were compared, the shared fraction of clonotypes was about 5.4% for naive CD4, roughly 3.3% for naive CD8, 2.3% for memory CD4, and approximately 0.4% for memory CD8. Compared with non-shared clonotypes, clonotypes shared by all four sorted-subset donors had higher generation probabilities. Even with the large sequencing depth, rarefaction of the sorted-subset datasets indicated that sequencing was incomplete. Sampling was limited to blood, and TCR repertoires in tissue likely differ from TCR repertoires in blood.

CD8 naive samples were obtained by positive selection for CCR7 among CD45RO-negative cells, yielding a CD45RA+CCR7+ population from which TemRA cells were excluded. The donors were healthy, HIV-negative adults who had no recently reported acute infections or vaccinations. Every donor was a Caucasian adult residing in Nashville, Tennessee, USA. Blood was collected by leukapheresis, and PBMCs were isolated by Ficoll-Histopaque density gradient centrifugation and then cryopreserved in liquid nitrogen vapor phase. Purity and quantity of every magnetically sorted T cell population were checked by analytical flow cytometry. Genomic DNA was isolated from every sorted fraction and measured by UV absorbance on a Nanodrop 2000c. With regard to this clone: What this receptor recognizes is not known. Base qualities are not recorded, but no much larger clone differs from it by a single base.

The TCR originated in a man younger than 35 in good health. The sequenced material came from naive CD8+ T cells sorted from blood. The sample's cell subset or site label, in plain terms: CD45RA+CCR7+.

The DNA reads as follows: TGTGCCAGCAGCAACAGGGGGCTTCAAGAGACCCAGTACTTC. The resulting protein is CASSNRGLQETQYF. The chain couples TRBV11-3 to TRBJ2-5; 9 central nucleotides agree with TRBD1. Trimming takes 5 bases off V and 2 bases off J; junction bases not matched to a gene: 3. There are 14 amino acids in the CDR3, from cysteine to phenylalanine inclusive. Only the CDR3 DNA stays, 42 bases, in frame from base 1. In the germline V gene, CDR1 corresponds to SGHNT and CDR2 to YENEEA.